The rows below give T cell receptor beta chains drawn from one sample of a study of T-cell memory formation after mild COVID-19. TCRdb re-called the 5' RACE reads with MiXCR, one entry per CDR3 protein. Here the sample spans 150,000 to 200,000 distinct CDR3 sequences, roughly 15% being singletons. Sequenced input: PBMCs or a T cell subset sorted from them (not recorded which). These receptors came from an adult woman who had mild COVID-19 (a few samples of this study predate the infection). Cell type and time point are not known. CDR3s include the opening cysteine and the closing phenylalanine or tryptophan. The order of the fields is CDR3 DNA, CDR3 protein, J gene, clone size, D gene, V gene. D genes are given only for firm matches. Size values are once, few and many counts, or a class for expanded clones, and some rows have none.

CDR3 DNA: TGTGCCAGTAGTCTTGGAGGGGTTCATGAGCAGTTCTTC; CDR3 protein: CASSLGGVHEQFF; J gene: TRBJ2-1; clone size: few; D gene: .; V gene: TRBV19
CDR3 DNA: TGTGCCAGCAGCTTCGGTGACGCGGGGCGGCGGTTCTTC; CDR3 protein: CASSFGDAGRRFF; J gene: TRBJ2-1; clone size: few; D gene: .; V gene: TRBV7-6
CDR3 DNA: TGCGCCAGCAGCCAGGAGATCCGCGGACCTAGCTCCTACGAGCAGTACTTC; CDR3 protein: CASSQEIRGPSSYEQYF; J gene: TRBJ2-7; clone size: few; D gene: .; V gene: TRBV4-3
CDR3 DNA: TGTGCCAGCTCGTCGGGTCCAAGTGGCAATCAGCCCCAGCATTTT; CDR3 protein: CASSSGPSGNQPQHF; J gene: TRBJ1-5; clone size: .; D gene: .; V gene: TRBV18
CDR3 DNA: TGTGCCAGCAGCCAAGAACCGAGCGGAGTTTACAATGAGCAGTTCTTC; CDR3 protein: CASSQEPSGVYNEQFF; J gene: TRBJ2-1; clone size: few; D gene: .; V gene: TRBV4-2
CDR3 DNA: TGTGCCAGCAGTTACGTAGCGGGGGGGCCAAATGAGCAGTACTTC; CDR3 protein: CASSYVAGGPNEQYF; J gene: TRBJ2-7; clone size: few; D gene: TRBD2; V gene: TRBV6-6
CDR3 DNA: TGTGCCAGCAGGGGCCCGGGACTAGCGGGGCCAAAGACCTACGAGCAGTACTTC; CDR3 protein: CASRGPGLAGPKTYEQYF; J gene: TRBJ2-7; clone size: few; D gene: TRBD2; V gene: TRBV12-3/TRBV12-4
CDR3 DNA: TGTGCCAGCAGTTCCGACGACAGGACAGATACGCAGTATTTT; CDR3 protein: CASSSDDRTDTQYF; J gene: TRBJ2-3; clone size: .; D gene: .; V gene: TRBV12-3/TRBV12-4
CDR3 DNA: TGTGCCATCGGTGTCGACGGACTCACCTCCTACGAGCAGTACTTC; CDR3 protein: CAIGVDGLTSYEQYF; J gene: TRBJ2-7; clone size: .; D gene: .; V gene: TRBV10-3
CDR3 DNA: TGTGCCAGCAGTTACAGCGGCCGCCTCTTCTTC; CDR3 protein: CASSYSGRLFF; J gene: TRBJ2-1; clone size: few; D gene: .; V gene: TRBV7-2
CDR3 DNA: TGTGCCAGCAGAGAGGGGGCGGATGGCTACACCTTC; CDR3 protein: CASREGADGYTF; J gene: TRBJ1-2; clone size: once; D gene: TRBD1; V gene: TRBV6-6
CDR3 DNA: TGTGCCAGCAGTAATACAGGGGCCACTGAAGCTTTCTTT; CDR3 protein: CASSNTGATEAFF; J gene: TRBJ1-1; clone size: .; D gene: TRBD1; V gene: TRBV13
CDR3 DNA: TGTGCCAGCAGCCCCCTGGGACAGGGAAACACTGAAGCTTTCTTT; CDR3 protein: CASSPLGQGNTEAFF; J gene: TRBJ1-1; clone size: few; D gene: TRBD1; V gene: TRBV7-9
CDR3 DNA: TGTGCCACCAGCAGAGAGAGGGTCTACGAGCAGTACTTC; CDR3 protein: CATSRERVYEQYF; J gene: TRBJ2-7; clone size: .; D gene: .; V gene: TRBV15
CDR3 DNA: TGCGCCAGCAGCCAAGTATGGACTAGCGGGAGCTACGAGCAGTACTTC; CDR3 protein: CASSQVWTSGSYEQYF; J gene: TRBJ2-7; clone size: few; D gene: TRBD2; V gene: TRBV4-3
CDR3 DNA: TGTGCCAGCAGCCCAGGGACAGTTAGTTATAATTCACCCCTCCACTTT; CDR3 protein: CASSPGTVSYNSPLHF; J gene: TRBJ1-6; clone size: few; D gene: TRBD1; V gene: TRBV7-2
CDR3 DNA: TGTGCCTGGAGCCTAGGGATGAACACCGGGGAGCTGTTTTTT; CDR3 protein: CAWSLGMNTGELFF; J gene: TRBJ2-2; clone size: .; D gene: .; V gene: TRBV30
CDR3 DNA: TGTGCCAGCAGCGTATCTGGTTCGGCGTCCTACGAGCAGTACTTC; CDR3 protein: CASSVSGSASYEQYF; J gene: TRBJ2-7; clone size: .; D gene: .; V gene: TRBV9
CDR3 DNA: TGTGCCAGCAGCTTAGCGTGGACCCGGAGGGGCACAGATACGCAGTATTTT; CDR3 protein: CASSLAWTRRGTDTQYF; J gene: TRBJ2-3; clone size: .; D gene: .; V gene: TRBV7-8
CDR3 DNA: TGTGCCAGCAGTTTGGTGCGTCCGGGACTAGCGGGGGCAAGCTCCTACAATGAGCAGTTCTTC; CDR3 protein: CASSLVRPGLAGASSYNEQFF; J gene: TRBJ2-1; clone size: few; D gene: TRBD2; V gene: TRBV12-3/TRBV12-4